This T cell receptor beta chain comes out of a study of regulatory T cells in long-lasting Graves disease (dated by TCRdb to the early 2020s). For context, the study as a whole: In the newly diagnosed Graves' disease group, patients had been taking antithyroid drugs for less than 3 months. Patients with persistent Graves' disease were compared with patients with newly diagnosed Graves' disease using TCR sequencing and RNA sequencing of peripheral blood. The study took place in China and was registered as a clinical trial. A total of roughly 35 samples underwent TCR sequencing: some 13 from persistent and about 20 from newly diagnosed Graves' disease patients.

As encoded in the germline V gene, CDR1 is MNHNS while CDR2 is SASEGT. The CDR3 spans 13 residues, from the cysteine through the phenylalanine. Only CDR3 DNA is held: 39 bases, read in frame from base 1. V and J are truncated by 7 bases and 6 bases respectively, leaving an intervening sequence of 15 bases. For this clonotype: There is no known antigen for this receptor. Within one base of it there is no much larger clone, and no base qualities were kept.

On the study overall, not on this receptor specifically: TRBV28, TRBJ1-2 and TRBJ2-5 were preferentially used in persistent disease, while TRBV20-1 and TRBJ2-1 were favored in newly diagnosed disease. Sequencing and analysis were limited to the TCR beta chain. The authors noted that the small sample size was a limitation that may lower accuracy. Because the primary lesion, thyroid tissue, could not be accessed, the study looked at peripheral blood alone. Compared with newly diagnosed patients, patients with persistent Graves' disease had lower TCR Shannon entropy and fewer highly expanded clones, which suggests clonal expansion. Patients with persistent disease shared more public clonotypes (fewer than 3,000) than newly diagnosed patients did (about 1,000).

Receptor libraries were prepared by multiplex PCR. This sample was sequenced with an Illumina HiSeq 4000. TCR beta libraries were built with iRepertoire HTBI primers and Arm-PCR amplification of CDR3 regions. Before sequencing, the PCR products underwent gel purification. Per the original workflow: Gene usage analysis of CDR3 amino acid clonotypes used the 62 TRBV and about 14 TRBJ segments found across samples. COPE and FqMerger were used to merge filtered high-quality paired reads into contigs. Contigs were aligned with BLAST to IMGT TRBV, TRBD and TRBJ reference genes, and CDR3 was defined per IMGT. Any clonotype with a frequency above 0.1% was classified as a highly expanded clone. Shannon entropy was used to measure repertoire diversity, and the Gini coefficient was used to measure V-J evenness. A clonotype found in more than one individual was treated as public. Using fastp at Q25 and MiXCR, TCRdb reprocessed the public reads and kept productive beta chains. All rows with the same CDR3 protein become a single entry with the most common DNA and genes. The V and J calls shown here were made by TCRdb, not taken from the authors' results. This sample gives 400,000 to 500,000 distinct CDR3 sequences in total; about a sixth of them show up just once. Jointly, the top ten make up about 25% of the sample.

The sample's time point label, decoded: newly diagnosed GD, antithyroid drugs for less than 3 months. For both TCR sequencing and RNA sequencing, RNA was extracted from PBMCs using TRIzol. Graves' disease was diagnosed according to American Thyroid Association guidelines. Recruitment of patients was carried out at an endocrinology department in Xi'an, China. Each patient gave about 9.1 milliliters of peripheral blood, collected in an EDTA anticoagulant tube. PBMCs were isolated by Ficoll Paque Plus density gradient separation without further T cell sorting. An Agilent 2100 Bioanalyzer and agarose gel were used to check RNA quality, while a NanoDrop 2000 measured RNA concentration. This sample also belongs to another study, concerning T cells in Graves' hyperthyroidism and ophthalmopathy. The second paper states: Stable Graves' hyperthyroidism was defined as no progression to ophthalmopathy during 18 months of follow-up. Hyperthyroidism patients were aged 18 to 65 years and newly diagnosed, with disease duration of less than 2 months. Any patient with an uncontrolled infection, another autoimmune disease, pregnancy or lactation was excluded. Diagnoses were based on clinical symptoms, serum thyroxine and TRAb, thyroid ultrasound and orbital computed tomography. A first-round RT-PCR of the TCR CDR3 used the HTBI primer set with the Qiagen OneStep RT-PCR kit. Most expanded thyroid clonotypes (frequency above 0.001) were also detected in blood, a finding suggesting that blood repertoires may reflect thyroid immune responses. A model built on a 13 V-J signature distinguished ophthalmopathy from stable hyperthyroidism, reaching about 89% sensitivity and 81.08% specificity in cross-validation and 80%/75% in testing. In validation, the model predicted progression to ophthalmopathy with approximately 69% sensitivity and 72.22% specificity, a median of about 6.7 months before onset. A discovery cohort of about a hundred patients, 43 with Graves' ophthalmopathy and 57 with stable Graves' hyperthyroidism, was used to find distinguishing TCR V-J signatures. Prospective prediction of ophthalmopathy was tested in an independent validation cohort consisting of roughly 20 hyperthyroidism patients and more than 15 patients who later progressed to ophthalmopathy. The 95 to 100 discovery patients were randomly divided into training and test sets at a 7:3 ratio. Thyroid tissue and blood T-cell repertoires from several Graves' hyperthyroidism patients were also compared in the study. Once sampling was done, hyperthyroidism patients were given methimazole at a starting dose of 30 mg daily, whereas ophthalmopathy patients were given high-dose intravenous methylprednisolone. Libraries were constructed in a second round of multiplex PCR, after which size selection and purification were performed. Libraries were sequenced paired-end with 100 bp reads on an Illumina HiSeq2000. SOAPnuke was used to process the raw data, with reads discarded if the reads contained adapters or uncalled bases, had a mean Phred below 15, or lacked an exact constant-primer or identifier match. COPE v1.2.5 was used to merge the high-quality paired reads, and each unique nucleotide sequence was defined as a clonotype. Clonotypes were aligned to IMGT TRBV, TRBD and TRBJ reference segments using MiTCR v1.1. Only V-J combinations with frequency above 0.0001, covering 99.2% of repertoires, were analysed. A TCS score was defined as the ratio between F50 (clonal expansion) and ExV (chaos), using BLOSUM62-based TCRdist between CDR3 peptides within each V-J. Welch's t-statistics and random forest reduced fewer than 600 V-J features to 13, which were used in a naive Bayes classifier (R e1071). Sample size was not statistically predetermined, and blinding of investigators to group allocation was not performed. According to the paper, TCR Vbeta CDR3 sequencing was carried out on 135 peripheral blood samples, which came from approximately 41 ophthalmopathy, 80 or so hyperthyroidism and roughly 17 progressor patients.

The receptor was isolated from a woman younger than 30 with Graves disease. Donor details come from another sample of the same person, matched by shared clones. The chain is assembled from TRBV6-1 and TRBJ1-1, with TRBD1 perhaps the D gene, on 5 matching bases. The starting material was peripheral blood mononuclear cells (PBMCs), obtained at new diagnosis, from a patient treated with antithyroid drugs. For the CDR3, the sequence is CASTYGGSAEAFF. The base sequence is TGTGCCAGCACCTACGGGGGTAGCGCTGAAGCTTTCTTT.